One and the same sample provided the 7 T cell receptor beta chains below, sequenced in a study of blood T cell repertoires in COVID-19. Sequencing used immunoSEQ multiplex PCR; TCRdb keeps in-frame clones, though not all of them. The sample carries approximately 240,000 clones, 80% to 85% recorded once. The material sequenced was peripheral blood. All receptors come from a woman older than 75 with active or convalescent COVID-19.

The V gene is TRBV28, the J gene TRBJ2-7; 7 bases agree with TRBD1. The CDR3 is made up of 14 amino acids. With 6 bases clipped from V and 3 bases from J, the junction kept 8 bases outside the gene matches. Germline lookup yields CDR1 MDHEN and CDR2 SYDVKM. The CDR3 region has the DNA TGTGCCAGCAGGAGACAGGGATTCAACTACGAGCAGTACTTC. It specifies CASRRQGFNYEQYF.

The V gene is TRBV10-3, the J gene TRBJ2-5; TRBD2 aligns across 9 bases. The CDR3 covers 14 residues. Germline V CDR1 and CDR2: ENHRY, SYGVKD. V lost 10 bases to trimming and J lost 2 bases; unmatched junction nucleotides: 8. The CDR3 reads CATSPGLAQETQYF. The CDR3 region has the DNA TGTGCCACCAGCCCGGGACTAGCTCAAGAGACCCAGTACTTC.

J is TRBJ1-2 and V is TRBV18; 9 bases are a match to TRBD1. The ends lost 0 bases at V and 7 bases at J; junction bases unmatched: 3. The CDR3 is 14 residues long. Germline V gene data show CDR1 as KGHSH and CDR2 as LQKENI. This CDR3 is CASSPPGQGSGYTF. CDR3 DNA: TGTGCCAGCTCACCACCGGGACAGGGCTCTGGCTACACCTTC.

The J gene is TRBJ2-7, the V gene TRBV2, with D perhaps TRBD2 (7 bases). The CDR3 sequence is 17 residues long. Trimming stripped 6 bases from V and 0 bases from J, with 21 bases between. Per the germline V gene, CDR1 is SNHLY and CDR2 is FYNNEI. CDR3 sequence: CASSQRGAGEDSYEQYF. The CDR3, as DNA: TGTGCCAGCAGCCAGAGGGGGGCGGGAGAAGACTCCTACGAGCAGTACTTC.

The rearrangement links TRBV9 to TRBJ2-5, with 12 nucleotides matching TRBD2. V trimming: 4 bases; J trimming: 4 bases; junction bases outside the gene matches: 11. This CDR3 has 17 residues. Germline-derived CDR1 and CDR2 are SGDLS and YYNGEE. The CDR3 DNA reads as TGTGCCAGCAGCCCCCGGGGGCTAGCGGGGGGGAGAGAGACCCAGTACTTC. Its protein product is CASSPRGLAGGRETQYF.

V gene TRBV7-3 combines with J gene TRBJ1-5; a weak D match, TRBD1 (5 bases). The ends were cut back, 1 base at V and 10 bases at J, with 11 bases in the middle. The CDR3 contains 13 residues. The germline CDR1 and CDR2 sequences are SGHTA and FQGTGA. CDR3 nucleotides: TGTGCCAGCAGCTTAAATGTGGGGACTCCCCAGCATTTT. Its protein product is CASSLNVGTPQHF.

This clone was counted a few times. The chain has TRBV7-8 and TRBJ2-6; a possible D gene is TRBD1 (5 bases). CDR1 and CDR2 from the germline V gene are SGHVS and FQNEAQ. V lost 5 bases to trimming and J lost 0 bases, with 17 bases between them. The CDR3 contains 18 residues. The DNA for the CDR3 is TGTGCCAGCAGCCCCCAAAACCGACAGAGCTCTGGGGCCAACGTCCTGACTTTC. Translation gives CASSPQNRQSSGANVLTF.